Sequencing of this T cell receptor beta chain was carried out in a study of shared clonotypes between healthy human individuals. Study-wide context: Those who served as donors were a couple of women and a few men between the ages of 18 and 49. Study-level results: Naive CD4 clonotype sharing across a handful of donors was about 5%.

Adults of Caucasian background living in Nashville, Tennessee made up all donors. The data were produced by immunoSEQ multiplex PCR, yet TCRdb's version contains in-frame clones alone and is incomplete. Here the sample spans over 1.5 million clones, approximately 98% being singletons. The germline CDR1 and CDR2 sequences are MGHDK and SYGVNS. This CDR3 has 15 amino acids. Deletions cut 7 bases from V and 5 bases from J, with 20 bases between. In the case of this clone: The antigen is undetermined.

The receptor was derived from a man aged 25 to 40 in good health. The specimen was naive CD4+ T cells sorted from blood. As to subset: CD45RA+ positively selected. The V gene is TRBV25-1, the J gene TRBJ2-5; D perhaps matches TRBD1 (5 bases). This chain's CDR3 is CASNSLGHPRETQYF. In nucleotides, the CDR3 is TGTGCCAGCAACTCATTAGGACACCCAAGGGAGACCCAGTACTTC. Combining the CDR3 with reference TRBV25-1 and TRBJ2-5 gives the whole variable domain EADIYQTPRYLVIGTGKKITLECSQTMGHDKMYWYQQDPGMELHLIHYSYGVNSTEKGDLSSESTVSRIRTEHFPLTLESARPSHTSQYLCASNSLGHPRETQYFGPGTRLLVL.